The rows below give T cell receptor beta chains drawn from one sample of a study of T cells after yellow fever vaccination. TCRdb redid the calling of the 5' RACE reads with MiXCR, one entry per CDR3 protein. The table lists fewer than 450,000 distinct CDR3 sequences, 9.5% to 13% of them singletons, with less than 20% in the top ten. The specimen comprised PBMCs, sampled on the day of the first yellow fever vaccination. These TCRs come from a man between 18 and 29 years old who received the YFV17D yellow fever vaccine. Each CDR3 is given with its conserved first and last residue. Fields, in order: D gene, J gene, V gene, clone size, CDR3 DNA, CDR3 protein. The D gene is left open where the match is weak. Clone size, where shown, is once, few, many, or a class for clones that have expanded.

>.|TRBJ2-7|TRBV6-2/TRBV6-3|.
TGTGCCAGCACCTATGACAACGAGCAGTACTTC
CASTYDNEQYF
>.|TRBJ1-1|TRBV5-1|many
TGCGCCAGCAGCTTGGAGATGGACACTGAAGCTTTCTTT
CASSLEMDTEAFF
>.|TRBJ2-3|TRBV7-8|few
TGTGCCTTGGGGACAGATACGCAGTATTTT
CALGTDTQYF
>.|TRBJ2-7|TRBV4-3|.
TGCGCCAGCAGCCACACGTCGGGGGTTTACGAGCAGTACTTC
CASSHTSGVYEQYF
>.|TRBJ2-1|TRBV25-1|.
TGTGCCAGCAAAGACAGCCACCTTTACAATGAGCAGTTCTTC
CASKDSHLYNEQFF
>TRBD1|TRBJ2-2|TRBV25-1|few
TGTGCCAGCAGTGCGGACAGGGGTATGGACACCGGGGAGCTGTTTTTT
CASSADRGMDTGELFF
>TRBD1|TRBJ1-5|TRBV19|.
TGTGCCAGTAGTATGGGACAGGGCAATCAGCCCCAGCATTTT
CASSMGQGNQPQHF
>.|TRBJ1-4|TRBV7-2|many
TGTGCCAGCAGCTTAGATCGAACCCAAAAACTGTTTTTT
CASSLDRTQKLFF
>TRBD2|TRBJ2-7|TRBV7-6|.
TGTGCCAGCAGCTCGACTAGCGGGGGGGCCAGGTACGAGCAGTACTTC
CASSSTSGGARYEQYF
>TRBD1|TRBJ2-1|TRBV24-1|.
TGTGCCACCAGTGAATGGGACAGGGTCCGCAATGAGCAGTTCTTC
CATSEWDRVRNEQFF
>TRBD2|TRBJ2-1|TRBV11-2|few
TGTGCCAGCAGCTCGCCCGGGAGGACTAGCGGGGGGGCCCGGGATGAGCAGTTCTTC
CASSSPGRTSGGARDEQFF
>.|TRBJ1-1|TRBV7-3|few
TGTGCCAGCAGCTTAAATCCGGGCAACACTGAAGCTTTCTTT
CASSLNPGNTEAFF
>.|TRBJ2-2|TRBV7-8|.
TGTGCCAGCAGCGCCCGTCAAGGGGAAAACACCGGGGAGCTGTTTTTT
CASSARQGENTGELFF
>.|TRBJ2-3|TRBV27|once
TGCACCAGCAGACCGCATCAGGGTACGCAGTATTTT
CTSRPHQGTQYF
>.|TRBJ2-2|TRBV7-6|many
TGTGCCAGCAGCTTAGCCCCGAAAGGTGCCGGGGAGCTGTTTTTT
CASSLAPKGAGELFF
>.|TRBJ1-1|TRBV4-1|.
TGCGCCAGCAGCCAAGAAGGAACAATGAACACTGAAGCTTTCTTT
CASSQEGTMNTEAFF
>.|TRBJ2-1|TRBV5-1|.
TGCGCCAGCAGCTTGTGGCCAGGGGTCTTCATCTACAATGAGCAGTTCTTC
CASSLWPGVFIYNEQFF
>.|TRBJ2-5|TRBV7-2|.
TGTGCCAGCAGCTTATTAGGGCAAGCTGGACAAGAGACCCAGTACTTC
CASSLLGQAGQETQYF
>.|TRBJ2-1|TRBV7-3|few
TGTGCCAGCAGCCCAACTGGGGGGGCGGGTTACAATGAGCAGTTCTTC
CASSPTGGAGYNEQFF
>TRBD1|TRBJ2-1|TRBV18|few
TGTGCCAGCTCCGACAGGGGGCTTGACAATGAGCAGTTCTTC
CASSDRGLDNEQFF
>TRBD2|TRBJ2-5|TRBV5-4|.
TGTGCTCCGCCGGGGGGGTACTTC
CAPPGGYF
>.|TRBJ2-5|TRBV4-3|few
TGCGCCAGCAGCCAAGGATATGGGGGAACCCAAGAGACCCAGTACTTC
CASSQGYGGTQETQYF
>.|TRBJ1-5|TRBV29-1|.
TGCAGCGTTGGGGATCGCAACCAGCCCCAGCATTTT
CSVGDRNQPQHF
>.|TRBJ2-5|TRBV4-3|.
TGCGCCAGCAGCCTAAGGCCTGGGGGGGGCGGAGGAGAGACCCAGTACTTC
CASSLRPGGGGGETQYF
>TRBD1|TRBJ1-5|TRBV7-2|.
TGTGCCAGCAGCATACAGGGGAGGAATCAGCCCCAGCATTTT
CASSIQGRNQPQHF
>TRBD1|TRBJ1-2|TRBV20-1|.
TGCAGTGCTTCCGACAGGGTTAACTATGGCTACACCTTC
CSASDRVNYGYTF
>.|TRBJ2-2|TRBV19|few
TGTGCCAGTAGTATGTGGCTAGCGAACACCGGGGAGCTGTTTTTT
CASSMWLANTGELFF
>.|TRBJ1-2|TRBV4-1|.
TGCGCCAGCAGCCATGCAGGGCAAGGCTACACCTTC
CASSHAGQGYTF
>.|TRBJ1-2|TRBV14|few
TGTGCCAGCAGCCAGGGATACCCCCTGGTAGGCTACACCTTC
CASSQGYPLVGYTF
>TRBD1|TRBJ1-5|TRBV6-5|few
TGTGCCAGCAGTTCCGACAGGGGAGATTGGCCCCAGCATTTT
CASSSDRGDWPQHF